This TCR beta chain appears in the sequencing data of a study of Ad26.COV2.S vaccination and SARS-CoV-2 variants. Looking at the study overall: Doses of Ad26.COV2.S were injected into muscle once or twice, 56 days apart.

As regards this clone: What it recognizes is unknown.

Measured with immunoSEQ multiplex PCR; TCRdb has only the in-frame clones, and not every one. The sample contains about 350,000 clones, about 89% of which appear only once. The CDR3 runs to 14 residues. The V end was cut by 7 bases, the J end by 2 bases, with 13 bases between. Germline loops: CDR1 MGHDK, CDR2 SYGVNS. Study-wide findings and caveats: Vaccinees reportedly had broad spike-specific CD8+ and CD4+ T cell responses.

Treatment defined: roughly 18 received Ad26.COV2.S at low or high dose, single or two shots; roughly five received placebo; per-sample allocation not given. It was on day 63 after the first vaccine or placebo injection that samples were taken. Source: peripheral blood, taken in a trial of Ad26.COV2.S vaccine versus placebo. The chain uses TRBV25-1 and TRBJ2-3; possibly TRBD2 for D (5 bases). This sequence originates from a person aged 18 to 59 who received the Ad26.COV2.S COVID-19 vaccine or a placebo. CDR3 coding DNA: TGTGCCAGCAAGGCAAGGGAGTACACAGATACGCAGTATTTT. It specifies CASKAREYTDTQYF.